Listed below are T cell receptor beta chains from one sample, sequenced in a study of control samples from healthy donors and cancer patients. Assay: immunoSEQ multiplex PCR; the TCRdb copy retains only in-frame clones and omits some. The profile shows some 150,000 clones, around 94% of them singletons. Sequencing was done on a sample of blood. These receptors were taken from a man aged 35-49 years in good health. CDR3s include the opening cysteine and the closing phenylalanine or tryptophan. Each record gives: J gene, D gene, CDR3 length, V gene, CDR3 protein. A D gene is named only where the DNA matches it firmly.

TRBJ1-5	.	14	TRBV20-1	CSASTIGPNQPQHF
TRBJ2-7	.	13	TRBV24-1	CATSDPSFGEQYF
TRBJ1-2	TRBD1	15	TRBV5-1	CASSLARDRGLGYTF
TRBJ1-2	.	14	TRBV3-1/TRBV3-2	CASSPPLANYGYTF
TRBJ2-5	.	13	TRBV18	CASSPAGAETQYF
TRBJ2-7	.	14	TRBV5-1	CASSLAWTSYEQYF
TRBJ1-1	.	14	TRBV5-4	CASSLAQQGREAFF
TRBJ2-7	TRBD2	16	TRBV3-1/TRBV3-2	CASSQLAGGFLHEQYF
TRBJ1-1	.	13	TRBV6-1	CASSSSMNTEAFF
TRBJ1-6	.	15	TRBV6-5	CASSFVLRGDSPLHF
TRBJ2-7	.	13	TRBV7-8	CASSRSESYEQYF
TRBJ1-3	.	15	TRBV24-1	CATSDPRTGKDTIYF
TRBJ2-5	.	13	TRBV4-2	CASSQDAPETQYF